One sample yielded the 32 T cell receptor beta chains listed below, sequenced in a study of radiation and T cells in renal cell carcinoma. TCRdb's copy holds only in-frame clones and misses some; the assay was immunoSEQ multiplex PCR. Here the sample spans around 15,000 clones, about 58% being singletons. Described treatment: treatment-naive control, cytoreductive nephrectomy. The sample was tumor tissue, taken from a patient whose treatment was nephrectomy without radiotherapy. These receptors originate from a man aged 40-55 years with renal cell carcinoma.

The rearrangement uses TRBV27 and TRBJ1-1; D not resolved. The V gene's germline CDR1 is MNHEY and CDR2 SMNVEV (reference sequence). CDR3 length equals 15 residues. V was pared by 0 bases and J by 0 bases, with 8 bases between. The CDR3 reads CASSLSWGVNTEAFF. The CDR3 bases are TGTGCCAGCAGTTTATCGTGGGGAGTGAACACTGAAGCTTTCTTT.

V and J are TRBV7-2 and TRBJ2-6; D tentatively reads TRBD1 or TRBD2 (5 bases each). The V gene lost 1 base and the J gene lost 4 bases, with 11 bases spanning the gap. The CDR3 spans 16 residues. Germline CDR1 reads SGHTA; CDR2 reads FQGNSA. CDR3 in DNA: TGTGCCAGCAGCTTAGTTGGGGGTACCGGGGCCAACGTCCTGACTTTC. Translated, it gives CASSLVGGTGANVLTF.

There are a few counts of this clone. The V call is TRBV5-1, the J call TRBJ1-2; the D gene is possibly TRBD1 (6 bases). CDR1 and CDR2 from the germline V gene are SGHRS and YFSETQ. V was pared by 4 bases and J by 4 bases, with 11 bases between. The CDR3 length is 13 residues. The CDR3: CASSTTGSYGYTF. The CDR3 region has the DNA TGCGCCAGCAGCACGACAGGCTCCTATGGCTACACCTTC.

This clone has a handful of counts. V usage is TRBV2 and J usage is TRBJ1-1, with no clear D. There are 12 residues in the CDR3. The V end was cut by 5 bases, the J end by 0 bases, with 4 bases between. Germline CDR1 is SNHLY and CDR2 is FYNNEI. CDR3: CASSLLNTEAFF. The CDR3 region has the DNA TGTGCCAGCAGTTTACTGAACACTGAAGCTTTCTTT. Variable domain in full (rest from reference TRBV2 and TRBJ1-1): EPEVTQTPSHQVTQMGQEVILRCVPISNHLYFYWYRQILGQKVEFLVSFYNNEISEKSEIFDDQFSVERPDGSNFTLKIRSTKLEDSAMYFCASSLLNTEAFFGQGTRLTVV.

This rearrangement joins TRBV5-1 to TRBJ1-2; a weak D match, TRBD1 (5 bases). With 2 bases removed from V and 6 bases from J, the gap between germline ends came to 8 bases. The germline V gene has CDR1 SGHRS and CDR2 YFSETQ. The CDR3 covers 12 residues. The chain's CDR3 is CASSLGGDGYTF. In DNA, the CDR3 is TGCGCCAGCAGCTTAGGAGGGGATGGCTACACCTTC. Using reference TRBV5-1 and TRBJ1-2 for the parts outside the CDR3, the full variable domain is KAGVTQTPRYLIKTRGQQVTLSCSPISGHRSVSWYQQTPGQGLQFLFEYFSETQRNKGNFPGRFSGRQFSNSRSEMNVSTLELGDSALYLCASSLGGDGYTFGSGTRLTVV.

This clone has just a few counts. V gene TRBV10-3 combines with J gene TRBJ1-3; D unclear. The V end lost 0 bases, the J end lost 2 bases, and 8 bases lay between the germline ends. CDR3 length: 15 amino acids. Germline values: CDR1 ENHRY, CDR2 SYGVKD. Here the CDR3 DNA reads TGTGCCATCAGTGAGTCGTTCTCCACTGGAAACACCATATATTTT. Residues: CAISESFSTGNTIYF.

V and J are TRBV7-2 and TRBJ1-3; 7 bases are shared with TRBD1. The length of the CDR3 is 14 residues. V lost 4 bases to trimming and J lost 5 bases; unmatched junction nucleotides: 5. Germline V lookup: CDR1 SGHTA, CDR2 FQGNSA. Here the CDR3 reads CASSSGQERNTIYF. DNA for the CDR3: TGTGCCAGCAGCTCCGGACAGGAGAGAAACACCATATATTTT.

This chain links TRBV29-1 with TRBJ1-1; D unresolved. The germline V gene encodes CDR1 SQVTM and CDR2 ANQGSEA. The CDR3 is made up of 13 amino acids. Trimming stripped 1 base from V and 0 bases from J, with 6 bases between. CDR3 DNA: TGCAGCGTTGAAGGCCAGGTGAACACTGAAGCTTTCTTT. It yields the protein CSVEGQVNTEAFF.

The chain uses TRBV4-1 and TRBJ1-2; a possible D gene is TRBD1 (6 bases). Trimming stripped 1 base from V and 8 bases from J, with 17 bases between. The CDR3 is 15 amino acids. Germline values: CDR1 MGHRA, CDR2 YSYEKL. In nucleotides, the CDR3 is TGCGCCAGCAGCCAAGGACCTACAGGGACGGGAGGCTACACCTTC. It specifies CASSQGPTGTGGYTF.

This clone was seen more than once but under ten times. This chain uses TRBV10-3 with TRBJ2-1; D is unclear. Germline loops: CDR1 ENHRY, CDR2 SYGVKD. V was pared by 0 bases and J by 13 bases, with 10 bases between. CDR3 length: 12 amino acids. CDR3 in DNA: TGTGCCATCAGTGAGTCGGAGTCTACCCAGTTCTTC. It is translated as CAISESESTQFF.

J is TRBJ2-3 and V is TRBV18; 8 nucleotides line up with TRBD1. The length of the CDR3 is 16 residues. Germline V lookup: CDR1 KGHSH, CDR2 LQKENI. The J segment lost 0 bases and the V segment lost 4 bases, leaving 6 bases of the junction unmatched. The DNA for the CDR3 is TGTGCCAGCTCACAAGGACAGGGCGCTAGCACAGATACGCAGTATTTT. Residues: CASSQGQGASTDTQYF.

The V and J genes are TRBV7-9 and TRBJ1-2; no clear D gene. This CDR3 is built from 16 residues. Germline V gene sequence: CDR1 SEHNR, CDR2 FQNEAQ (reference sequence). V shed 5 bases and J shed 3 bases, with 19 bases lying between them. The DNA of the CDR3 is TGTGCCAGCAGCCACCAAATGGACCGGACGGACTATGGCTACACCTTC. It yields the protein CASSHQMDRTDYGYTF. The full variable domain, rest sourced from reference TRBV7-9 and TRBJ1-2, is DTGVSQNPRHKITKRGQNVTFRCDPISEHNRLYWYRQTLGQGPEFLTYFQNEAQLEKSRLLSDRFSAERPKGSFSTLEIQRTEQGDSAMYLCASSHQMDRTDYGYTFGSGTRLTVV.

The chain combines TRBV6-5 with TRBJ1-2; no firm D call. This CDR3 has 13 residues. CDR1 is MNHEY, CDR2 SVGAGI, per germline. V was shortened by 6 bases and J by 4 bases, with 12 bases between the two germline ends. The CDR3 DNA sequence: TGTGCCAGCAGCTCCTGGGATGCCTATGGCTACACCTTC. Protein sequence: CASSSWDAYGYTF.

The chain recombines TRBV13 with TRBJ2-7; 9 bases are shared with TRBD2. The CDR3 covers 13 residues. Looked up from germline, CDR1 is PRHDT and CDR2 is FYEKMQ (reference sequence). V lost 8 bases, J lost 5 bases, and 7 bases stayed unmatched. CDR3 sequence reads: CASPRGLAHEQYF. CDR3 DNA sequence: TGTGCCAGCCCCCGGGGACTAGCCCACGAGCAGTACTTC.

The genes are TRBV6-5 and TRBJ2-5; D is perhaps TRBD1 (7 bases). This CDR3 has 15 residues. V gave up 4 bases and J gave up 1 base, with 13 bases separating them. Per germline, CDR1 MNHEY and CDR2 SVGAGI. CDR3 amino acids: CASSFRRGPQETQYF. The CDR3 region has the DNA TGTGCCAGCAGTTTCAGGAGGGGGCCCCAAGAGACCCAGTACTTC.

This chain connects TRBV18 to TRBJ1-4; tentative D call: TRBD1 (5 bases). The V end lost 8 bases, the J end lost 7 bases, and 14 bases lay between the germline ends. The CDR3 is made up of 13 amino acids. The germline CDR1 and CDR2 sequences are KGHSH and LQKENI. The CDR3 DNA follows: TGTGCCAGCGTCCGGTCCGGGGGTGAAAAACTGTTTTTT. Residues: CASVRSGGEKLFF.

The chain uses TRBV19 and TRBJ2-7; the D gene is possibly TRBD2 (5 bases). From germline, CDR1 is LNHDA and CDR2 SQIVND (reference sequence). The length of the CDR3 is 15 residues. V lost 6 bases and J 0 bases, leaving 15 bases between the germline ends. The CDR3 spells CASRMGFGLSYEQYF. CDR3 nucleotides: TGTGCCAGTAGAATGGGATTCGGACTCTCCTACGAGCAGTACTTC.

V usage is TRBV11-3 and J usage is TRBJ1-2; D remains unclear. The ends were cut back, 3 bases at V and 1 base at J, with 0 bases in the middle. CDR1 and CDR2 from the germline V gene are SGHNT and YENEEA. This CDR3 is built from 11 residues. The DNA of the CDR3 is TGTGCCAGCAGCTTTAACTATGGCTACACCTTC. The encoded protein is CASSFNYGYTF.

The chain links TRBV4-3 to TRBJ2-3; unclear D gene. The germline CDR1 and CDR2 sequences are LGHNA and YSLEER. V shed 0 bases and J shed 2 bases, with 9 bases lying between them. This CDR3 contains 15 residues. The CDR3 region is CASSQEGRSTDTQYF. The CDR3 DNA reads TGCGCCAGCAGCCAAGAGGGCAGATCCACAGATACGCAGTATTTT.

Note on this clone: Other DNA sequences within the sample encode an identical CDR3. The chain recombines TRBV5-1 with TRBJ2-7; D is possibly TRBD2 (6 bases). There are 12 residues in the CDR3. Germline CDR1 reads SGHRS; CDR2 reads YFSETQ. Trimming took off 0 bases at V and 7 bases at J, with 8 bases between the two ends. The CDR3 region is CASSLVGGEQYF. CDR3 nucleotide sequence: TGCGCCAGCAGCTTGGTGGGGGGTGAGCAGTACTTC.

This clone was observed a handful of times. This chain connects TRBV4-1 to TRBJ1-5; D is perhaps TRBD1 (6 bases). This CDR3 spans 14 amino acids. CDR1 is MGHRA and CDR2 is YSYEKL in the germline V gene. The V end was cut by 4 bases, the J end by 9 bases, with 16 bases between. Here the CDR3 DNA reads TGCGCCAGCAGCCCTCCTGGACAGCGCCTGCCCCAGCATTTT. Translating it yields CASSPPGQRLPQHF.

CDR3 sequence (DNA): TGTGCCAGCGGCCTGGGGGCCAACGTCCTGACTTTC. As protein: CASGLGANVLTF. The chain carries TRBV6-5 and TRBJ2-6; D call uncertain. Germline CDR1 reads MNHEY; CDR2 reads SVGAGI. The CDR3 length is 12 residues. V was shortened by 8 bases and J by 4 bases, with 6 bases between the two germline ends.

The V gene is TRBV29-1, the J gene TRBJ2-1; D ambiguous. Germline V lookup: CDR1 SQVTM, CDR2 ANQGSEA. The ends were cut back, 5 bases at V and 3 bases at J, with 11 bases in the middle. This CDR3 contains 13 residues. This CDR3 is CSVRVTRYNEQFF. The CDR3 DNA sequence: TGCAGCGTTCGTGTTACCCGCTACAATGAGCAGTTCTTC.

The chain links TRBV7-2 to TRBJ2-7; D perhaps matches TRBD2 (5 bases). V lost 5 bases, J lost 6 bases, and 20 bases lay in between. The CDR3 totals 15 residues. Per the germline V gene, CDR1 is SGHTA and CDR2 is FQGNSA. The CDR3 sequence: CASSPLRREGGEQYF. The DNA for the CDR3 is TGTGCCAGCAGCCCCCTTCGGAGAGAGGGTGGCGAGCAGTACTTC.

The rearrangement uses TRBV19 and TRBJ2-7; 7 bases align to TRBD2. Germline CDR1 and CDR2: LNHDA and SQIVND (reference sequence). This CDR3 has 15 residues. The V and J ends lost 3 bases and 0 bases, in that order; junction bases with no gene match: 5. The CDR3 here is CASSIRGGSSYEQYF. For the CDR3, the DNA is TGTGCCAGTAGTATCCGCGGGGGATCCTCCTACGAGCAGTACTTC.

The V and J genes are TRBV14 and TRBJ1-1; D remains ambiguous. The germline CDR1 and CDR2 sequences are SGHDN and FVKESK. V was clipped by 4 bases and J by 4 bases, with 13 bases between them. The CDR3 length is 14 residues. CDR3: CASSRFPTRTEAFF. In DNA form, the CDR3 reads TGTGCCAGCAGCCGCTTCCCGACCCGCACTGAAGCTTTCTTT.

The chain combines TRBV5-6 with TRBJ1-5; the D is unclear. The CDR3 contains 12 residues. Trimming shortened V by 1 base and J by 3 bases, and 2 bases separated the two germline ends. Germline lookup yields CDR1 SGHDT and CDR2 YYEEEE. CDR3 sequence reads: CASSLSNQPQHF. CDR3 nucleotide sequence: TGTGCCAGCAGCTTGTCCAATCAGCCCCAGCATTTT.

This clone appeared once. J is TRBJ2-3 and V is TRBV7-3; no firm D call. This CDR3 has 15 amino acids. Germline V gene sequence: CDR1 SGHTA, CDR2 FQGTGA. Trimming cost V 1 base and J 3 bases, with 11 bases left between them. CDR3 sequence: CASSLNPTGTDTQYF. The DNA for the CDR3 is TGTGCCAGCAGCTTAAACCCGACTGGAACAGATACGCAGTATTTT.

This chain joins TRBV7-2 and TRBJ2-3; D uncertain. The CDR3 has 15 residues. Germline CDR1 reads SGHTA; CDR2 reads FQGNSA. Trimming shortened V by 4 bases and J by 0 bases, and 11 bases separated the two germline ends. This CDR3 is CASSYQRASTDTQYF. The CDR3 coding sequence is TGTGCCAGCAGCTACCAAAGGGCTAGCACAGATACGCAGTATTTT.

In its sample, this clone was seen a few times. This chain's CDR3 is CASRGWGTEAFF. CDR3 coding DNA: TGTGCCAGCCGGGGGTGGGGGACTGAAGCTTTCTTT. The chain couples TRBV2 to TRBJ1-1; maybe TRBD1 (5 bases). The CDR3 runs 12 residues. Germline-derived CDR1 and CDR2 are SNHLY and FYNNEI. V dropped 8 bases and J dropped 5 bases, with 12 bases sitting between them.

The rearrangement joins TRBV19 to TRBJ2-5; D is possibly TRBD1 (7 bases). V lost 6 bases and J 6 bases, leaving 17 bases between the germline ends. Germline CDR1 is LNHDA and CDR2 is SQIVND (reference sequence). The CDR3 loop spans 14 amino acids. The CDR3 DNA follows: TGTGCCAGTAGGGGAACAGGGGAGGTGAAGACCCAGTACTTC. This gives the protein CASRGTGEVKTQYF.

This clone is medium-sized by share. This chain joins TRBV13 and TRBJ1-6; D remains unclear. CDR1 is PRHDT, CDR2 FYEKMQ, per germline (reference sequence). The V end lost 4 bases, the J end lost 10 bases, and 14 bases lay between the germline ends. The CDR3 is 14 residues long. CDR3 residues: CASSSRGIGSPLHF. The CDR3 DNA follows: TGTGCCAGCAGCTCCCGGGGTATCGGGTCACCCCTCCACTTT.